This TCR beta chain was retrieved from a study of T cells in Graves' hyperthyroidism and ophthalmopathy. Amplification of TCR beta CDR3 regions was performed using RNA transcripts as template. The TCR CDR3 first-round RT-PCR relied on the HTBI primer set. TCRdb re-called the multiplex PCR reads with MiXCR, one entry per CDR3 protein. The sample gives hundreds of thousands of distinct CDR3 sequences, 15% to 20% of which show up once; approximately 15% is in the top ten. Thyroid ultrasound and orbital computed tomography, with clinical symptoms and serum thyroxine and TRAb, informed diagnoses. Study outcomes and limitations: Blood also held most thyroid clonotypes expanded beyond 0.001. Ophthalmopathy was model-predicted a median roughly 6.3 months pre-onset.

The germline CDR1 and CDR2 sequences are SQVTM and ANQGSEA. V lost 2 bases and J lost 5; bases outside the gene matches: 6. The CDR3 is 14 amino acids. To note about this clonotype: Its target is unknown.

The chain uses TRBV29-1 and TRBJ1-1; TRBD1 agrees at 9 bases. The TCR comes from a woman aged 18 to 35 with Graves' ophthalmopathy. The specimen sequenced was blood. The CDR3 loop is CSVETQGAGTEAFF. CDR3 nucleotides: TGCAGCGTTGAAACACAGGGGGCAGGGACTGAAGCTTTCTTT.